This T cell receptor beta chain was sequenced during a study of a mutant IDH1 vaccine in newly diagnosed glioma (dated by TCRdb to 2020 to 2023). Study-wide context: Vaccination started 4-6 weeks after radiotherapy alone, or was given together with temozolomide cycles in the groups whose treatment included chemotherapy. The approximately 29 treated patients were approximately 60% male and around 40% female, with a mean age of around 40 years. Prior to enrollment, standard therapy consisting of radiotherapy alone, temozolomide alone, or radiochemotherapy with temozolomide had been administered to patients, with the combination being received by most patients. The week-35 safety follow-up was designated visit V12, and the week-47 end of study was designated visit V13. For exploratory analyses, around 26 treated patients had longitudinal TCRB deep sequencing done wherever samples were available. Peripheral blood samples were drawn at six visits, namely V03 (baseline), V05, V07, V10, V12 and V13. Broad study findings and their caveats: The authors noted that analyses of patient blood samples could not be reproduced because of sample limitations. Immune responses induced by the vaccine were seen in roughly 95% of patients across multiple MHC alleles. PBMC samples for TCRB deep sequencing were selected based on availability. Pseudoprogression seemed to be unrelated to changes in the top peripheral T cell clonotypes found by TCRB sequencing.

CDR1 and CDR2 are read off the germline V gene as KGHSH and LQKENI. The germline ends are 18 bases apart after V is trimmed by 3 bases and J by 4 bases. Its CDR3 holds 16 amino acids, cysteine through phenylalanine. Only the CDR3 portion is preserved as DNA: 48 bases, with reading frame beginning at the first base. The label giving this sample's time point can be read as: week 47, end of study. Each vaccine dose was 300 ug of a 20-mer mutant IDH1 peptide in Montanide, given subcutaneously with topical imiquimod. Patients were given eight vaccinations, in weeks 1, 3, 5, 7, 11, 15, 19 and 23, which matched visits V03 through V10. Donors had newly diagnosed WHO grade 3 or 4 IDH1-mutant astrocytomas with loss of nuclear ATRX. The samples were drawn from NOA16, a multicentre, single-arm, open-label phase I trial in Germany that tested a mutant IDH1 peptide vaccine in humans for the first time. Genomic DNA for TCRB sequencing was isolated from EDTA blood with the DNeasy Blood and Tissue Kit.

A word on this clone: The clone's antigen remains unknown. One base away there is no much larger clone; base qualities are not given.

The library was built by means of the immunoSEQ multiplex PCR assay. Rearranged TCR beta chain sequences were amplified with the hsTCRB Kit following the manufacturer's protocol. An Illumina MiSeq was used to sequence the TCRB libraries. As for the original processing: The kit vendor's proprietary platform handled demultiplexing, trimming and gene mapping. TCRdb provides this immuneACCESS table in a form limited to in-frame rearrangements. Some clones are lacking; in checked studies, under half of them reflect an unresolved V gene, and why the rest are absent is not known. That table is the source of V, J and clone size, and D and trimming were worked out from the DNA. This sample has tens of thousands of clones in its table, and around 80% of those were observed once. The ten largest make up around 4.6% of the sample.

Sequences were derived from PBMCs, sampled from a glioma patient whose treatment included an IDH1 peptide vaccine. The chain employs TRBV18 and TRBJ1-2; the D gene remains uncertain. The TCR was taken from a woman aged 40 to 50 with glioma. Some clones in this sample may be carry-over from other donors' samples. The DNA sequence is TGTGCCAGCTCACCGAACCGAGTCTCAAGGTTCTATGGCTACACCTTC. Its product reads: CASSPNRVSRFYGYTF.